A selection of T cell receptor beta chains follows, all from one sample in a study of cytomegalovirus exposure and HLA in healthy donors. TCRdb keeps only in-frame clones here, not all; method: immunoSEQ multiplex PCR. The profile shows approximately 49,000 clones, roughly 92% of them singletons. Sequenced: PBMCs. These receptors all stem from a man aged 18 to 30 in good health and CMV-seronegative. Both conserved end residues are part of each CDR3. D genes are given only for firm matches. Clone size is stated in some rows and not others, as once, few, many or a class when expanded.

>.|few|TRBV10-2|TRBJ2-2
TGCGCCAGCAGTGAGTCGGAGGGGGCGGCGAACACCGGGGAGCTGTTTTTT
CASSESEGAANTGELFF
>.|.|TRBV4-3|TRBJ2-7
TGCGCCAGCAGCCAAGATGCCGGGACATCCTACGAGCAGTACTTC
CASSQDAGTSYEQYF
>.|.|TRBV11-2|TRBJ2-1
TGTGCCAGCAGTGTCGACAGGCCGGGGTACAATGAGCAGTTCTTC
CASSVDRPGYNEQFF
>TRBD1|.|TRBV19|TRBJ1-5
TGTGCCAGTAGTAAGGACAGGGGTCAGCCCCAGCATTTT
CASSKDRGQPQHF
>TRBD2|.|TRBV7-9|TRBJ2-7
TGTGCCAGCAGCTTTAGCGGGAGTGGCTACGAGCAGTACTTC
CASSFSGSGYEQYF
>.|.|TRBV7-9|TRBJ2-7
TGTGCCAGCAGCCCCTCTGCCTACTACGAGCAGTACTTC
CASSPSAYYEQYF
>TRBD1|once|TRBV5-1|TRBJ2-2
TGCGCCAGCAGCTCGACAGGGGGCTCCGGGGAGCTGTTTTTT
CASSSTGGSGELFF
>.|.|TRBV19|TRBJ1-1
TGTGCCAGTAGTATAAACAGGGTGGCAACTGAAGCTTTCTTT
CASSINRVATEAFF
>.|once|TRBV6-1|TRBJ2-6
TGTGCCAGCAGTGAAGTTGTGAGCTCTGGGGCCAACGTCCTGACTTTC
CASSEVVSSGANVLTF
>TRBD1|.|TRBV5-4|TRBJ1-2
TGTGCCAGCAGCTCCCTCGACAGGGGTTCTAACTATGGCTACACCTTC
CASSSLDRGSNYGYTF
>.|.|TRBV4-3|TRBJ2-3
TGCGCCAGCAGCCCTAGACAGTTCCCAGATACGCAGTATTTT
CASSPRQFPDTQYF
>.|.|TRBV28|TRBJ1-4
TGTGCCAGCAGTTCTCTAGGGGCGTTCTCAACTAATGAAAAACTGTTTTTT
CASSSLGAFSTNEKLFF
>.|.|TRBV18|TRBJ1-2
TGTGCCAGCTCACCGGGAGACACTGGAAACTATGGCTACACCTTC
CASSPGDTGNYGYTF
>.|.|TRBV7-8|TRBJ1-1
TGTGCCAGCATCCCCGGGAGGGGTTGGATGAGGAACACTGAAGCTTTCTTT
CASIPGRGWMRNTEAFF
>.|once|TRBV15|TRBJ2-1
TGTGCCACCAGCATGGACAGCGGGAACAATGAGCAGTTCTTC
CATSMDSGNNEQFF
>TRBD1|.|TRBV5-1|TRBJ2-1
TGCGCCAGCAGCTTGGCAGGGGGTGTTTACAATGAGCAGTTCTTC
CASSLAGGVYNEQFF
>TRBD1|.|TRBV10-3|TRBJ1-2
TGTGCCACCTTCGGGACAGTAGCGAAAGGCTACACCTTC
CATFGTVAKGYTF
>.|once|TRBV5-1|TRBJ2-7
TGCGCCAGCAGCTTGGTGGCCTCCTACGAGCAGTACTTC
CASSLVASYEQYF